One T cell receptor (beta chain) is described in this entry. The antigen remains unidentified. This sample was taken from a study of shared clonotypes between healthy human individuals. In the study overall: Sampling drew on donors who were a couple of women and a few men aged 18 to 49.

The protocol was immunoSEQ multiplex PCR, while the TCRdb copy is restricted to in-frame clones and leaves out a portion. The table shows approximately 2.4 million clones, with nearly 97% occurring only once. Subsets obtained from CD4+ cells comprised CD45RA+ naive and CD45RA-negative memory cells. Study results and caveats: A reduction in generation probabilities was seen for non-shared clonotypes relative to those shared by all four donors. Of the naive CD4 clonotypes, around 4.9% were shared across a handful of donors.

This CDR3 region has 14 residues. J gave up 0 bases and V 6 bases, and 2 bases lay outside the gene matches. Germline CDR1 reads MNHEY; CDR2 reads SVGAGI. The receptor comes from a man younger than 35 in good health. The V call is TRBV6-5, the J call TRBJ2-1, with 7 nucleotides matching TRBD2. The sequencing sample was made of naive CD4+ T cells sorted from blood. Subset of the sample: CD45RA+ positively selected. This CDR3 is CASRPGGSYNEQFF. Written as DNA, the CDR3 is TGTGCCAGCAGGCCGGGGGGCTCCTACAATGAGCAGTTCTTC.